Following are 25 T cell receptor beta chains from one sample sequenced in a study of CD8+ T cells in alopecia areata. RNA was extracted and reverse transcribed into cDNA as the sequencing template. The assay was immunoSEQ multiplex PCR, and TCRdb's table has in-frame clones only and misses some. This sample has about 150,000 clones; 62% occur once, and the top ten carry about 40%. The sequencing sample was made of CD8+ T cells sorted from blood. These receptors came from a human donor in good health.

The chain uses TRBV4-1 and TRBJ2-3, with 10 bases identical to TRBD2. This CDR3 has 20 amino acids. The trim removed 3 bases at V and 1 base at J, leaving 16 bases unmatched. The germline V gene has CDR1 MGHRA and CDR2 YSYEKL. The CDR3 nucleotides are TGCGCCAGCAGCCACCCGTCGGGGTTAGCGGGAGGCCGGGGCACAGATACGCAGTATTTT. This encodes CASSHPSGLAGGRGTDTQYF.

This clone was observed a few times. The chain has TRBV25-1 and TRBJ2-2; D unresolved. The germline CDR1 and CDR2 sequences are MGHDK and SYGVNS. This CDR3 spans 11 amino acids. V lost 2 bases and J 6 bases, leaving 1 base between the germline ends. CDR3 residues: CASSEPGELFF. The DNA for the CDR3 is TGTGCCAGCAGTGAACCCGGGGAGCTGTTTTTT.

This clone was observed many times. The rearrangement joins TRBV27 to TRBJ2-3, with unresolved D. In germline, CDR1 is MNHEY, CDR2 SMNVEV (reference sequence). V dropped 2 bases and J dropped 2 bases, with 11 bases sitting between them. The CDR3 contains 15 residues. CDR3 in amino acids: CASSLGPTVTDTQYF. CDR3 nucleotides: TGTGCCAGCAGTTTAGGGCCCACCGTCACAGATACGCAGTATTTT.

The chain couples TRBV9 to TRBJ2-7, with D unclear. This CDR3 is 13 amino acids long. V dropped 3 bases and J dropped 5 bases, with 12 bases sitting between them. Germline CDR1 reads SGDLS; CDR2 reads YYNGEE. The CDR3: CASSAGLDHEQYF. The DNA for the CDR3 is TGTGCCAGCAGCGCAGGCCTCGACCACGAGCAGTACTTC.

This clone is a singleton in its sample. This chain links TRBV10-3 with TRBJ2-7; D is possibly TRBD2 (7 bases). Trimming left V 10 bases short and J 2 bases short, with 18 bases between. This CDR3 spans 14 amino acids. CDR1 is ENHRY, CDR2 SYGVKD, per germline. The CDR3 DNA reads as TGTGCCACCTCGGGGGGCGACGGAACCTACGAGCAGTACTTC. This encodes CATSGGDGTYEQYF.

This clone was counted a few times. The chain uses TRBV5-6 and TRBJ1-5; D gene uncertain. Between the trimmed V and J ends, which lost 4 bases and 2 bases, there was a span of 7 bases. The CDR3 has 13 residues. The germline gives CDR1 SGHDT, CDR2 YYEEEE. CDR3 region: CASSSRGNQPQHF. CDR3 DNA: TGTGCCAGCAGCAGCCGGGGCAATCAGCCCCAGCATTTT.

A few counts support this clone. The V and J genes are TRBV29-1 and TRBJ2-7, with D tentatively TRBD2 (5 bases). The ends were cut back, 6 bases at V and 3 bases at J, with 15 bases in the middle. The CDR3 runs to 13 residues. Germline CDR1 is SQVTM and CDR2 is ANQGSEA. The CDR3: CSVGSGNNYEQYF. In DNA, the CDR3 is TGCAGCGTGGGATCGGGGAATAACTACGAGCAGTACTTC.

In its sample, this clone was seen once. The CDR3 DNA reads TGTGCCAGCAGCCTAGCGGGGATTTGGAATGAGCAGTTCTTC. Amino acid sequence: CASSLAGIWNEQFF. The V gene is TRBV11-2, the J gene TRBJ2-1; 9 bases fit TRBD2. Unmatched junction bases numbered 6, after V lost 5 bases and J lost 7 bases. The germline gives CDR1 SGHAT, CDR2 FQNNGV. The CDR3 sequence is 14 residues long.

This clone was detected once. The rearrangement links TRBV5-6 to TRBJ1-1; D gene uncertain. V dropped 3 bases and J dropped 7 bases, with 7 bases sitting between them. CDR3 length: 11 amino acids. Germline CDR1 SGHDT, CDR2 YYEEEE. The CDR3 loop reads CASSWADEAFF. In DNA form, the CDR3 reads TGTGCCAGCAGCTGGGCAGATGAAGCTTTCTTT. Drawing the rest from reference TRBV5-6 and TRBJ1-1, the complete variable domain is DAGVTQSPTHLIKTRGQQVTLRCSPKSGHDTVSWYQQALGQGPQFIFQYYEEEERQRGNFPDRFSGHQFPNYSSELNVNALLLGDSALYLCASSWADEAFFGQGTRLTVV.

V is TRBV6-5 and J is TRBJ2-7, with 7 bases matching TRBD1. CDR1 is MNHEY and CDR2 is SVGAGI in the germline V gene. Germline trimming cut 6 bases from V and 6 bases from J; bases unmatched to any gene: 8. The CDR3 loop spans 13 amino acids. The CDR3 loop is CASSQDRFSEQYF. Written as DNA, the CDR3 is TGTGCCAGCAGCCAGGACAGGTTCTCCGAGCAGTACTTC.

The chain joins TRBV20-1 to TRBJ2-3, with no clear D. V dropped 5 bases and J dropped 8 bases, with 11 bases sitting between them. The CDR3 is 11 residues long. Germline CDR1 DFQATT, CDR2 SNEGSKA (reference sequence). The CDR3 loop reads CSALKESTQYF. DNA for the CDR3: TGCAGTGCTCTAAAGGAGAGTACGCAGTATTTT.

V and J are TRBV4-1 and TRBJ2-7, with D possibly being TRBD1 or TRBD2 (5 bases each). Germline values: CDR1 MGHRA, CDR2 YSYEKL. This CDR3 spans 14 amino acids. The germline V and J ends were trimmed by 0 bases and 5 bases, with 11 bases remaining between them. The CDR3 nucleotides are TGCGCCAGCAGCCAAGATATGCGAGGGGACGAGCAGTACTTC. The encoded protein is CASSQDMRGDEQYF.

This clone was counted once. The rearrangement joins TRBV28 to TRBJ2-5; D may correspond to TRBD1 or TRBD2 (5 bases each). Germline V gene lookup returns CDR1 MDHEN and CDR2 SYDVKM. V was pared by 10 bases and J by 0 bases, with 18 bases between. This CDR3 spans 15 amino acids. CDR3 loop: CAINQGETYQETQYF. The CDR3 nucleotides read TGTGCCATCAACCAGGGAGAAACCTACCAAGAGACCCAGTACTTC.

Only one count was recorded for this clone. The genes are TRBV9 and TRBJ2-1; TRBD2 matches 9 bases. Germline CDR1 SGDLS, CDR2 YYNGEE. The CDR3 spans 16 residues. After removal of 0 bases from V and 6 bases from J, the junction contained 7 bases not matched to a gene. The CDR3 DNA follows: TGTGCCAGCAGCGTAGGGGGTAGCGGGAGAGGCAATGAGCAGTTCTTC. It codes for CASSVGGSGRGNEQFF.

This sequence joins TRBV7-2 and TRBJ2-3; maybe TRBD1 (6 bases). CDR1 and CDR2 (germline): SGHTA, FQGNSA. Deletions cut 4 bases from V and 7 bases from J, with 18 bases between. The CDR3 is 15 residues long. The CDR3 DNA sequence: TGTGCCAGCAGCTCAACAGGGAATCAGGCGAATACGCAGTATTTT. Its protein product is CASSSTGNQANTQYF.

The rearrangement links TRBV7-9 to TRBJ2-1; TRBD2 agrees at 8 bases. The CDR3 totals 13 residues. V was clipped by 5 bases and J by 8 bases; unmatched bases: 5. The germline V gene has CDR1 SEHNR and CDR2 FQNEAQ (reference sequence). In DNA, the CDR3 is TGTGCCAGCAGCCCCGGACTAGCCTATGAGCAGTTCTTC. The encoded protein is CASSPGLAYEQFF.

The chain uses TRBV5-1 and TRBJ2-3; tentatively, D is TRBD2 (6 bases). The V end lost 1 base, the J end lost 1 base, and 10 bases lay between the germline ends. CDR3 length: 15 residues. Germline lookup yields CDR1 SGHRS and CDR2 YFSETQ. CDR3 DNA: TGCGCCAGCAGCTTGTTGTCTAGCGGCACAGATACGCAGTATTTT. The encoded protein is CASSLLSSGTDTQYF. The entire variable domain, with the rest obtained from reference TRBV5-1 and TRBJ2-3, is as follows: KAGVTQTPRYLIKTRGQQVTLSCSPISGHRSVSWYQQTPGQGLQFLFEYFSETQRNKGNFPGRFSGRQFSNSRSEMNVSTLELGDSALYLCASSLLSSGTDTQYFGPGTRLTVL.

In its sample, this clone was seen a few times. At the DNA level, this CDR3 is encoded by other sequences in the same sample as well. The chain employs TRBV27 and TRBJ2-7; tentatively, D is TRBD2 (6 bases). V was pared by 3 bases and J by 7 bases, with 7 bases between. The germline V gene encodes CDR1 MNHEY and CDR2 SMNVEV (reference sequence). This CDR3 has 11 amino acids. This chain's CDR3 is CASSLGGEQYF. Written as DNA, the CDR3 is TGTGCCAGCAGTTTGGGAGGTGAGCAGTACTTC.

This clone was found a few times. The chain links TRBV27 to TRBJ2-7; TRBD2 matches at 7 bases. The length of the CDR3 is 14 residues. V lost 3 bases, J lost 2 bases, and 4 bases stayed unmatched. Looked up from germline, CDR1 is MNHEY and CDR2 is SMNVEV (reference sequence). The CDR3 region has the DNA TGTGCCAGCAGTTTTACTAGCGCAGCCTACGAGCAGTACTTC. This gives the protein CASSFTSAAYEQYF.

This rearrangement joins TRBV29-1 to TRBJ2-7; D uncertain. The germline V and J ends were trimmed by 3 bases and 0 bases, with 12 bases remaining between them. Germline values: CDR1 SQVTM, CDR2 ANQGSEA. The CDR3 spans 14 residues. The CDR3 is CSVEYQESSYEQYF. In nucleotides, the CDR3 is TGCAGCGTTGAGTACCAGGAGAGCTCCTACGAGCAGTACTTC.

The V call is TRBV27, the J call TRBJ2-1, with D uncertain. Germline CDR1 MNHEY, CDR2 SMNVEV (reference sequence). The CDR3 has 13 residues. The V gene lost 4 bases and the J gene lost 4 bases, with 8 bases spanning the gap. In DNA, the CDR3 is TGTGCCAGCAGTTGGACCACTTACAATGAGCAGTTCTTC. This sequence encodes CASSWTTYNEQFF.

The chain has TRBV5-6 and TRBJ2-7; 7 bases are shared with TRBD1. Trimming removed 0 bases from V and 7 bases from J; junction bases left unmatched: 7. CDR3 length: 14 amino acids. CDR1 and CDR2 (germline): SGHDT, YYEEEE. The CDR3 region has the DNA TGTGCCAGCAGCTTGGAGGGGGCAACGGGGGAGCAGTACTTC. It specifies CASSLEGATGEQYF.

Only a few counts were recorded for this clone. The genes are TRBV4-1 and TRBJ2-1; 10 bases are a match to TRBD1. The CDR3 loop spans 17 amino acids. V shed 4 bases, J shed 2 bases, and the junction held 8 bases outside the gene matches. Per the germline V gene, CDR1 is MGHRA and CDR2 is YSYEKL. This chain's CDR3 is CASSPRQGASAYNEQFF. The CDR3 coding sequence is TGCGCCAGCAGCCCGCGACAGGGGGCGTCAGCCTACAATGAGCAGTTCTTC.

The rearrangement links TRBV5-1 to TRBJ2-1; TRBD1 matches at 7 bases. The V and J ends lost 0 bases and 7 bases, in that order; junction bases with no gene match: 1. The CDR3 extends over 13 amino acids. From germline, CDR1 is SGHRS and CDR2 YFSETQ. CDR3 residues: CASSLGTGNEQFF. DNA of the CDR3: TGCGCCAGCAGCTTGGGGACAGGAAATGAGCAGTTCTTC.

The CDR3 sequence: CSTRTGGNTEAFF. CDR3 DNA: TGCAGCACAAGGACAGGGGGGAACACTGAAGCTTTCTTT. The genes are TRBV29-1 and TRBJ1-1; 10 bases align to TRBD1. V trimming: 8 bases; J trimming: 1 base; junction bases outside the gene matches: 4. CDR1 and CDR2 from the germline V gene are SQVTM and ANQGSEA. The CDR3 loop spans 13 amino acids.